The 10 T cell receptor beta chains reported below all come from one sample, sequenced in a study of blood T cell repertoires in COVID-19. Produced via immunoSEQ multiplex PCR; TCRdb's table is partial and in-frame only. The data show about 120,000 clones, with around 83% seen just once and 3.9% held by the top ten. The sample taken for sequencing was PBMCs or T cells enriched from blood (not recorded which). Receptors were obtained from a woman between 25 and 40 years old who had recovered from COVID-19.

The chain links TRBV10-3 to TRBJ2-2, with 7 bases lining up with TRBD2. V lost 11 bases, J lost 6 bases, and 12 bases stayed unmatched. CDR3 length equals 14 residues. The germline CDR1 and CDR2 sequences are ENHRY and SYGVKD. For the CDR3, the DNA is TGTGCCTCATTCAGGGCGGGAGCATCCGGGGAGCTGTTTTTT. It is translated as CASFRAGASGELFF.

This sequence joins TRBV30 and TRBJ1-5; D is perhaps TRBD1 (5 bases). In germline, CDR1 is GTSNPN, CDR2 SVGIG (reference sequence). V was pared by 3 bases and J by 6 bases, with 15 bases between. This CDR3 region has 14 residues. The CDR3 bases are TGTGCCTGGAGCGCCGATTGGGGCAGTCAGCCCCAGCATTTT. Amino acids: CAWSADWGSQPQHF.

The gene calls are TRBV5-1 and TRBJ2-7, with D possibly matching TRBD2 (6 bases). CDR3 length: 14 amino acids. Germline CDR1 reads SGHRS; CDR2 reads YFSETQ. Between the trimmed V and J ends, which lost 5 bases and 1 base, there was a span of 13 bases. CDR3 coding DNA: TGCGCCAGCAGGGGGGGATCACCATCCTACGAGCAGTACTTC. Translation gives CASRGGSPSYEQYF.

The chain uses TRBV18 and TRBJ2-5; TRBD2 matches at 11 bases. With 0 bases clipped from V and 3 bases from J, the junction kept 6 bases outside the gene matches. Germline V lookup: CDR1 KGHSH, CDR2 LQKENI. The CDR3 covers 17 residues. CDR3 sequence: CASSPPGLAGGEETQYF. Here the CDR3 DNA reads TGTGCCAGCTCACCACCGGGGCTAGCGGGAGGCGAAGAGACCCAGTACTTC. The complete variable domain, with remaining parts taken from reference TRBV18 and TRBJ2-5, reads NAGVMQNPRHLVRRRGQEARLRCSPMKGHSHVYWYRQLPEEGLKFMVYLQKENIIDESGMPKERFSAEFPKEGPSILRIQQVVRGDSAAYFCASSPPGLAGGEETQYFGPGTRLLVL.

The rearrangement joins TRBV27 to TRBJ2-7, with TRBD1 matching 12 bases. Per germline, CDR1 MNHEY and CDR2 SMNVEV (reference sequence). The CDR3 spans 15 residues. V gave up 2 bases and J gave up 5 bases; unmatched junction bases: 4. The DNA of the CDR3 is TGTGCCAGCAGTTTAACGGGACAGGGGGCCCACGAGCAGTACTTC. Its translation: CASSLTGQGAHEQYF.

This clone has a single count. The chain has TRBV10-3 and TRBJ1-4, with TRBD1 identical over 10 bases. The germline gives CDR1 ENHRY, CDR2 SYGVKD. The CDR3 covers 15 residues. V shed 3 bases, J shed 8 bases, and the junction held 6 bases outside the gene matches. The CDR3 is CAISEMTGGEEKLFF. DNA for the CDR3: TGTGCCATCAGTGAAATGACAGGGGGCGAAGAAAAACTGTTTTTT.

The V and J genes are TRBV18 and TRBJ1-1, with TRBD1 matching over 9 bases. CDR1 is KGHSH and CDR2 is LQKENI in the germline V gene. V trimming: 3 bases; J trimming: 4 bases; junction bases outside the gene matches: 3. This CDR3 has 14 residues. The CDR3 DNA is TGTGCCAGCTCACCCCGGGACAGGGTCACTGAAGCTTTCTTT. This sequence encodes CASSPRDRVTEAFF.

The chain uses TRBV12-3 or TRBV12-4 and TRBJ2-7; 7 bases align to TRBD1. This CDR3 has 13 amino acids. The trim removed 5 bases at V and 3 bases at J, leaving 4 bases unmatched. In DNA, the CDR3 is TGTGCCAGCAGTCTACACAGGGGCTACGAGCAGTACTTC. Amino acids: CASSLHRGYEQYF.

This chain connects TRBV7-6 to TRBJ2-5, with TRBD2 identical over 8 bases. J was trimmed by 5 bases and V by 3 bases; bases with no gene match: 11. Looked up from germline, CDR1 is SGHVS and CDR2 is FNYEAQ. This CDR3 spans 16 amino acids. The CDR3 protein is CASSFESGRRTETQYF. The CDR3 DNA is TGTGCCAGCAGCTTTGAAAGCGGGAGAAGGACGGAGACCCAGTACTTC. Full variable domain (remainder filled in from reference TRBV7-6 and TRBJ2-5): GAGVSQSPRYKVTKRGQDVALRCDPISGHVSLYWYRQALGQGPEFLTYFNYEAQQDKSGLPNDRFSAERPEGSISTLTIQRTEQRDSAMYRCASSFESGRRTETQYFGPGTRLLVL.

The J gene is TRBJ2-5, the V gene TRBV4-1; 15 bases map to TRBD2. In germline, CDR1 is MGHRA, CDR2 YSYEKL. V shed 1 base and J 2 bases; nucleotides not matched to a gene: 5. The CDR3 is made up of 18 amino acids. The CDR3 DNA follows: TGCGCCAGCAGCCAAGGGGGACTAGCGGGAGGAGGACAAGAGACCCAGTACTTC. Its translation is CASSQGGLAGGGQETQYF.